Reported below is one T cell receptor (beta chain). Its antigen is still unknown. The germline V gene encodes CDR1 MNHEY and CDR2 SMNVEV (reference sequence). CDR3 length: 12 amino acids. V was shortened by 5 bases and J by 1 base, with 5 bases between the two germline ends. The entry originates in a study of cytotoxic CD8 clonotypes in ibrutinib-treated CLL. Study information: Among responders, roughly 24 were partial and 2 complete; after median roughly 72 months, 14 stayed remitted and 12 progressed. The authors obtained response samples at a median of about eleven months of treatment, range 6 to 36.

Findings and caveats of the study: Sample timing was unmatched between remission and later-progressing patients; lymph nodes unstudied. Ibrutinib response saw clonality rise, and progression saw it return toward baseline.

Clones were read by immunoSEQ multiplex PCR, and TCRdb kept only the in-frame ones, dropping some. Altogether about 200,000 clones are present, about three quarters being singletons, with the ten largest covering 5.5% to 7%. This sequence joins TRBV27 and TRBJ1-1; unclear D gene. The starting material was PBMCs, obtained after 12 months of ibrutinib treatment. The TCR originated in a human donor with chronic lymphocytic leukemia. The CDR3 protein is CASSERNTEAFF. CDR3 in DNA: TGTGCCAGCAGTGAGAGGAACACTGAAGCTTTCTTT.